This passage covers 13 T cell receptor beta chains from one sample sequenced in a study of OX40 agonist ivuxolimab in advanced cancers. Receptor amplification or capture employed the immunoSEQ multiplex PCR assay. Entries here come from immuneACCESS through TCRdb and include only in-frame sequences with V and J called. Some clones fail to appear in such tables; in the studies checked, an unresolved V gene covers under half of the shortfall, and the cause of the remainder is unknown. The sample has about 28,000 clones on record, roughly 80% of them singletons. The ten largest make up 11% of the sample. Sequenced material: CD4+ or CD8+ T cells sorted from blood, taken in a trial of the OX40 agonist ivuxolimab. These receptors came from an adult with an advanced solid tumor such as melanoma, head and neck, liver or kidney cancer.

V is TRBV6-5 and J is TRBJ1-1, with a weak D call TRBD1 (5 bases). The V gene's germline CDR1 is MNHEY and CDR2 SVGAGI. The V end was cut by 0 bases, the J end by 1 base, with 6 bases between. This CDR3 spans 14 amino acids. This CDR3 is CASSYSGGNTEAFF. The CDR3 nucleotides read TGTGCCAGCAGTTACTCTGGGGGGAACACTGAAGCTTTCTTT.

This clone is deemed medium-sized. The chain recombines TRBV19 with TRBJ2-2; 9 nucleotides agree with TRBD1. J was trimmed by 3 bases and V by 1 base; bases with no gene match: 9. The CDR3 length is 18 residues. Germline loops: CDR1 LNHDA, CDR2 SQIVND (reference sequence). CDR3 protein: CASSIVQGASGYTGELFF. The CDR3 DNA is TGTGCCAGTAGTATAGTACAGGGGGCATCGGGGTACACCGGGGAGCTGTTTTTT.

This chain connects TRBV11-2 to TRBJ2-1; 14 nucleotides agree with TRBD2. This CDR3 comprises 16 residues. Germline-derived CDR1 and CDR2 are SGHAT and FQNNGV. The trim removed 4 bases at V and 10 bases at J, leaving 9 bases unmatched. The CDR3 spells CASSYRLAGGQGEQFF. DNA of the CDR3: TGTGCCAGCAGCTATCGACTAGCGGGGGGGCAGGGCGAGCAGTTCTTC.

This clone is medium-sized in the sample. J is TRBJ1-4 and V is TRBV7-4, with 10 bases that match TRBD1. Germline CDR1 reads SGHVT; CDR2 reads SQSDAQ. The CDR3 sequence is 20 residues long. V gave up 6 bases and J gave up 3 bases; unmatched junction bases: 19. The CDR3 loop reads CASRPNHRTGGSRANEKLFF. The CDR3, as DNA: TGTGCCAGCAGACCAAATCACCGGACAGGGGGTAGTAGGGCTAATGAAAAACTGTTTTTT.

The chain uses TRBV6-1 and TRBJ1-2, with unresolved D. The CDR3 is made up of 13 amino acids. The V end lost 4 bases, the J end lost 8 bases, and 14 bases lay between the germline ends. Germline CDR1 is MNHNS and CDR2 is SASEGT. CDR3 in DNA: TGTGCCAGCAGTGTAGGACTGGAGTACGGCTACACCTTC. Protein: CASSVGLEYGYTF.

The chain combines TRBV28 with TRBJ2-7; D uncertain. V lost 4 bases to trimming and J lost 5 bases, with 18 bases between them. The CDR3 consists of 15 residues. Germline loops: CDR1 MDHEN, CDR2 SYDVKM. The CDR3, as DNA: TGTGCCAGCAGTTCCTGGCGTGATCCGAGGAACGAGCAGTACTTC. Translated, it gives CASSSWRDPRNEQYF.

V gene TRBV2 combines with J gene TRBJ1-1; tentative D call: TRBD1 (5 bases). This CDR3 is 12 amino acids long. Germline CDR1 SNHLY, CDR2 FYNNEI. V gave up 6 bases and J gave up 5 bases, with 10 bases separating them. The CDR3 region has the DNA TGTGCCAGCAGCCCTGGGACGACTGAAGCTTTCTTT. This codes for CASSPGTTEAFF.

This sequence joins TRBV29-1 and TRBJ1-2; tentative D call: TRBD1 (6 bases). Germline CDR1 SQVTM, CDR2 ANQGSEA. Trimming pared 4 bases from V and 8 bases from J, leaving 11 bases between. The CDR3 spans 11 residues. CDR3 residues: CSVGQRGGYTF. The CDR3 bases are TGCAGCGTTGGGCAGAGGGGGGGCTACACCTTC.

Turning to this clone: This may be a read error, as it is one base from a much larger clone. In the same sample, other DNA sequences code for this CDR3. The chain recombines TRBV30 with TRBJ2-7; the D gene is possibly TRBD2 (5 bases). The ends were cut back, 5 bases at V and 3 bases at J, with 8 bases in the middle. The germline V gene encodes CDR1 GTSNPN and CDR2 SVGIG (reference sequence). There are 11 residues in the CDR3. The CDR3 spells CAWGEGYEQYF. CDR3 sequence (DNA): TGTGCCTGGGGAGAGGGCTACGAGCAGTACTTC.

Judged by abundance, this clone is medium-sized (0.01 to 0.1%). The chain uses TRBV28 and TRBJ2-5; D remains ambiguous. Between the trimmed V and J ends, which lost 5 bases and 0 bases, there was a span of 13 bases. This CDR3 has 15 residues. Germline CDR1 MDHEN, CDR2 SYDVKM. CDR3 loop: CASSNPEQYQETQYF. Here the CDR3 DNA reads TGTGCCAGCAGTAACCCGGAGCAGTACCAAGAGACCCAGTACTTC.

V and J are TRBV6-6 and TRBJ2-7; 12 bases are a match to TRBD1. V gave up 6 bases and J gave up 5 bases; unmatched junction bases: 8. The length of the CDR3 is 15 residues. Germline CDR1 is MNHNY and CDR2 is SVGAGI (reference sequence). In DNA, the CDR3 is TGTGCCAGCAGGACCCCCGGGACAGGGGGCCACGAGCAGTACTTC. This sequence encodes CASRTPGTGGHEQYF.

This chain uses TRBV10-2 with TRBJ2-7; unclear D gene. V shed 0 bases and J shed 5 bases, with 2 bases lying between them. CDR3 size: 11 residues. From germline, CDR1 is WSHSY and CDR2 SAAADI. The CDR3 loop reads CASSESDEQYF. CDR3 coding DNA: TGCGCCAGCAGTGAGTCGGACGAGCAGTACTTC.

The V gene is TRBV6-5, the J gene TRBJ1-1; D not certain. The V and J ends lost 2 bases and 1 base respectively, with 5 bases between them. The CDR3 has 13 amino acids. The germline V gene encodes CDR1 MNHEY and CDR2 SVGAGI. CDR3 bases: TGTGCCAGCAGTTACGATCCGAACACTGAAGCTTTCTTT. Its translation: CASSYDPNTEAFF.